The rows below give T cell receptor beta chains drawn from one sample of a study of CD8+CD57+ T cells in acquired aplastic anemia. TCRdb re-called the reads with MiXCR, one entry per CDR3 protein. The top ten hold 7% to 9% of the sample, which has some 290,000 distinct CDR3 sequences, roughly half seen once. The specimen sequenced was sorted CD4+, CD8+, or CD8+CD57+ T cells (not recorded which) from PBMCs. The receptors originated from a human donor with severe aplastic anemia or a healthy control (not recorded which). The CDR3 runs from the conserved cysteine through the conserved F or W. Each record gives: V gene, D gene, J gene, clone size, CDR3 DNA, CDR3 protein. D genes are given only for firm matches. Clone size appears in some rows only: once, few, many, or a class for an expanded clone.

V: TRBV12-3/TRBV12-4
D: TRBD2
J: TRBJ2-1
size: NA
DNA: TGTGCCAGCAGGCTCGAACTAGCGAGAATCTACAATGAGCAGTTCTTC
CDR3: CASRLELARIYNEQFF

V: TRBV9
D: NA
J: TRBJ1-2
size: many
DNA: TGTGCCAGCAGCGGGGGGACATCTAACTATGGCTACACCTTC
CDR3: CASSGGTSNYGYTF

V: TRBV7-2
D: NA
J: TRBJ1-1
size: NA
DNA: TGTGCCAGCAGCTTAAGGGGGACTAGGCTGGGGAACACTGAAGCTTTCTTT
CDR3: CASSLRGTRLGNTEAFF

V: TRBV5-1
D: NA
J: TRBJ2-3
size: NA
DNA: TGCGCCAGCCTTCGAGACCCTAGCACAGATACGCAGTATTTT
CDR3: CASLRDPSTDTQYF

V: TRBV7-2
D: NA
J: TRBJ2-2
size: NA
DNA: TGTGCCAGCAGCCGAAAGTCTGGTTTGGGGGGCAGTACCGGGGAGCTGTTTTTT
CDR3: CASSRKSGLGGSTGELFF

V: TRBV7-9
D: TRBD2
J: TRBJ2-7
size: once
DNA: TGTGCCAGCTGTCGGGGGAACGGGAGGGGCGAGCAGTACTTC
CDR3: CASCRGNGRGEQYF

V: TRBV5-4
D: NA
J: TRBJ2-7
size: NA
DNA: TGTGCCAGCAGCTTGGACAAGTACGAGCAGTACTTC
CDR3: CASSLDKYEQYF

V: TRBV19
D: NA
J: TRBJ2-5
size: many
DNA: TGTGCCAGTTTACTTTACTGGGGAGCACAAGAGACCCAGTACTTC
CDR3: CASLLYWGAQETQYF

V: TRBV5-5
D: NA
J: TRBJ1-1
size: many
DNA: TGTGCCAGCAGCCCGGGGCCCCCCACAAGGACTGAAGCTTTCTTT
CDR3: CASSPGPPTRTEAFF

V: TRBV29-1
D: NA
J: TRBJ2-1
size: once
DNA: TGCAGCGCTAAGTATGATGAGCAGTTCTTC
CDR3: CSAKYDEQFF

V: TRBV24-1
D: NA
J: TRBJ2-5
size: NA
DNA: TGTGCCACCAGTGATCCACCCTTCGCGACCCAGTACTTC
CDR3: CATSDPPFATQYF

V: TRBV24-1
D: TRBD2
J: TRBJ2-3
size: NA
DNA: TGTGCCACCAGTGACCCCGGGACTAGCGTAGATACGCAGTATTTT
CDR3: CATSDPGTSVDTQYF

V: TRBV5-1
D: TRBD1
J: TRBJ2-3
size: NA
DNA: TGCGCCAGCAGCGGGGGACAGGTTGGGAGCACAGATACGCAGTATTTT
CDR3: CASSGGQVGSTDTQYF

V: TRBV7-6
D: NA
J: TRBJ1-5
size: many
DNA: TGTGCCAGCAGCTCACAGGGAGGCAATCAGCCCCAGCATTTT
CDR3: CASSSQGGNQPQHF

V: TRBV20-1
D: TRBD1
J: TRBJ2-3
size: many
DNA: TGCAGTGCCCCCAGACAGGGATTGATGACAGATACGCAGTATTTT
CDR3: CSAPRQGLMTDTQYF

V: TRBV7-9
D: TRBD1
J: TRBJ2-3
size: NA
DNA: TGTGCCAGCAGCTCCTCCTGGGACAGGGGTGATTATACGCAGTATTTT
CDR3: CASSSSWDRGDYTQYF

V: TRBV7-2
D: NA
J: TRBJ2-7
size: once
DNA: TGTGCCAGCAGCTTAGCAGCCTCACCTAGCTCCTACGAGCAGTACTTC
CDR3: CASSLAASPSSYEQYF

V: TRBV6-5
D: NA
J: TRBJ1-4
size: many
DNA: TGTGCCAGCAGTTACTCGACTTCGGGTGAAAAACTGTTTTTT
CDR3: CASSYSTSGEKLFF

V: TRBV30
D: NA
J: TRBJ1-1
size: NA
DNA: TGTGCCTGGAGTATGGGAGGGAACACTGAAGCTTTCTTT
CDR3: CAWSMGGNTEAFF

V: TRBV14
D: NA
J: TRBJ2-3
size: NA
DNA: TGTGCCAGCAGCCAGCAACAGGACACAGATACGCAGTATTTT
CDR3: CASSQQQDTDTQYF

V: TRBV5-1
D: TRBD2
J: TRBJ2-2
size: once
DNA: TGCGCCAGCAGCTTGTCGGCTAGCGGGGGCCTAATCACCGGGGAGCTGTTTTTT
CDR3: CASSLSASGGLITGELFF

V: TRBV7-9
D: NA
J: TRBJ2-1
size: few
DNA: TGTGCCAGCAGTGCTAACTACAATGAGCAGTTCTTC
CDR3: CASSANYNEQFF

V: TRBV6-5
D: NA
J: TRBJ1-2
size: many
DNA: TGTGCCAGCAGTTACTCGTTCAGCAACTATGGCTACACCTTC
CDR3: CASSYSFSNYGYTF

V: TRBV7-6
D: TRBD1
J: TRBJ2-1
size: NA
DNA: TGTGCCAGCAGCTCGGGACAGTACAATGAGCAGTTCTTC
CDR3: CASSSGQYNEQFF

V: TRBV6-2/TRBV6-3
D: NA
J: TRBJ1-2
size: many
DNA: TGTGCCAGCAGTTTACAGGGAGTTGACTATGGCTACACCTTC
CDR3: CASSLQGVDYGYTF

V: TRBV7-7
D: NA
J: TRBJ2-5
size: NA
DNA: TGTGCTAGCAGCTCAGAGCGCCAAGAGACCCAGTACTTC
CDR3: CASSSERQETQYF

V: TRBV20-1
D: NA
J: TRBJ1-1
size: many
DNA: TGCAGTGCCAAGGGTGGGAACACTGAAGCTTTCTTT
CDR3: CSAKGGNTEAFF

V: TRBV5-1
D: NA
J: TRBJ1-1
size: NA
DNA: TGCGCCAGCAGCTTCGGGGGGTCGAACACTGAAGCTTTCTTT
CDR3: CASSFGGSNTEAFF

V: TRBV7-6
D: NA
J: TRBJ1-6
size: NA
DNA: TGTGCCAGCAGCTCCAGTGGGCGACAGAGAAATTCACCCCTCCACTTT
CDR3: CASSSSGRQRNSPLHF

V: TRBV28
D: NA
J: TRBJ1-5
size: few
DNA: TGTGCCAGCGGGGCTTATAGCAATCAGCCCCAGCATTTT
CDR3: CASGAYSNQPQHF

V: TRBV12-5
D: NA
J: TRBJ2-7
size: NA
DNA: TGTGCTAGTGGTTCATACTACGAGCAGTACTTC
CDR3: CASGSYYEQYF

V: TRBV9
D: NA
J: TRBJ2-6
size: many
DNA: TGTGCCAGCAGCCGAAGGGAAGTAGCAGTCTCTGGGGCCAACGTCCTGACTTTC
CDR3: CASSRREVAVSGANVLTF

V: TRBV7-3
D: TRBD1
J: TRBJ1-1
size: NA
DNA: TGTGCCAGCAGCTTGACAGGGGTTCAAAATTCTGAAGCTTTCTTT
CDR3: CASSLTGVQNSEAFF

V: TRBV12-3/TRBV12-4
D: NA
J: TRBJ1-5
size: NA
DNA: TGTGCTAGTGGTTTATCCCTCAAGGCGGAGAATCAGCCCCAGCATTTT
CDR3: CASGLSLKAENQPQHF

V: TRBV10-3
D: TRBD1
J: TRBJ2-5
size: NA
DNA: TGTGCCCTCAGTGAGCCGACAGGGGAAAGGGAAGAGACCCAGTACTTC
CDR3: CALSEPTGEREETQYF

V: TRBV11-2
D: NA
J: TRBJ2-7
size: NA
DNA: TGTGCCAGCACGGGGCTGTACGAGCAGTACTTC
CDR3: CASTGLYEQYF

V: TRBV9
D: NA
J: TRBJ1-1
size: many
DNA: TGTGCCAGCAGCGTTGGGGGACACCCGAACACTGAAGCTTTCTTT
CDR3: CASSVGGHPNTEAFF

V: TRBV20-1
D: TRBD2
J: TRBJ2-7
size: NA
DNA: TGCAGTGCGCTTACTAGCGGGGGGTCCTACGAGCAGTACTTC
CDR3: CSALTSGGSYEQYF

V: TRBV24-1
D: NA
J: TRBJ2-1
size: NA
DNA: TGTGCCACCGCCTTCGGGAATGAGCAGTTCTTC
CDR3: CATAFGNEQFF

V: TRBV24-1
D: NA
J: TRBJ2-5
size: NA
DNA: TGTACCACCAGTGATTTTTGTGAGACCCAGTACTTC
CDR3: CTTSDFCETQYF

V: TRBV20-1
D: NA
J: TRBJ1-3
size: NA
DNA: TGCAGTGCTAGAGGGACGTTGGGAAACACCATAGGTTTT
CDR3: CSARGTLGNTIGF

V: TRBV10-3
D: TRBD1
J: TRBJ2-5
size: NA
DNA: TGTGCCATCAGTGGGACAGGGGTCCGTAGGGAGACCCAGTACTTC
CDR3: CAISGTGVRRETQYF

V: TRBV11-3
D: TRBD1
J: TRBJ2-7
size: NA
DNA: TGTGCCAGCAGCTTGGGACAGGGAAACACCGGGGAGCAGTACTTC
CDR3: CASSLGQGNTGEQYF